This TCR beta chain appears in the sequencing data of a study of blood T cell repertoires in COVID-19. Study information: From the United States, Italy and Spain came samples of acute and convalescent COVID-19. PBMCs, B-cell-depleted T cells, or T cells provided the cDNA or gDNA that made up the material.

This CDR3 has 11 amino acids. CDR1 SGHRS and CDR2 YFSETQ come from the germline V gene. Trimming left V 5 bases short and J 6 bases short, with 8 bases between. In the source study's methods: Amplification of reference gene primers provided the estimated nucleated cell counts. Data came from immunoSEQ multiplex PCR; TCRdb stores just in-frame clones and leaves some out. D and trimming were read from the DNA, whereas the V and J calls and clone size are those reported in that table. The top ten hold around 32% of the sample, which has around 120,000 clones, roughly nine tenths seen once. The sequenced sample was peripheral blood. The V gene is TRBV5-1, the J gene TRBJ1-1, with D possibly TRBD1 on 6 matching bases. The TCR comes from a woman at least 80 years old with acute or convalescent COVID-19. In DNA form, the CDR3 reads TGCGCCAGCAGTGGACAGTCTGAAGCTTTCTTT. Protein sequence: CASSGQSEAFF.